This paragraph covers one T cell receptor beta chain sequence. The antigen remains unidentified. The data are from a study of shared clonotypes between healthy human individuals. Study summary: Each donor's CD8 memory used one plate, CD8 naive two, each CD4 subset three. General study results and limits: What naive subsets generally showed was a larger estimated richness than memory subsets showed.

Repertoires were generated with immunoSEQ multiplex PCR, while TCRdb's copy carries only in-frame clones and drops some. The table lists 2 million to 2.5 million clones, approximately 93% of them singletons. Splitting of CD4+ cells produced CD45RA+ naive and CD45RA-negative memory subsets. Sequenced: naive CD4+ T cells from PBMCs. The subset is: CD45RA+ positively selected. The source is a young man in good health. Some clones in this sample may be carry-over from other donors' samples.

The CDR3 reads CASSESEGFSSYNEQFF. In nucleotides, the CDR3 is TGCGCCAGCAGTGAGTCAGAGGGTTTTAGCTCCTACAATGAGCAGTTCTTC. This sequence joins TRBV10-1 and TRBJ2-1; D may be TRBD2 (5 bases). This CDR3 has 17 residues. The germline CDR1 and CDR2 sequences are WNHNN and SYGVQD (reference sequence). Trimming removed 0 bases from V and 0 bases from J, with 12 bases in between.